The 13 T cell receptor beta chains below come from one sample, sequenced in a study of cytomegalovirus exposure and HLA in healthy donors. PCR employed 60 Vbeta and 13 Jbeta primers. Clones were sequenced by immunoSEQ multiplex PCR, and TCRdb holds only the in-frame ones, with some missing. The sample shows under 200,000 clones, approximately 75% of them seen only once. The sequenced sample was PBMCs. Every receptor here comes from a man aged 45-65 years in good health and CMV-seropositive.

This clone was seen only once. As DNA, the CDR3 is TGTGCCAGTTACACTACTCCGGGGACAAGGGAAAAACTGTTTTTT. Its protein product is CASYTTPGTREKLFF. This chain joins TRBV18 and TRBJ1-4; D is possibly TRBD1 (6 bases). The CDR3 extends over 15 amino acids. Trimming removed 9 bases at V and 8 bases at J, with 22 bases between. CDR1 and CDR2 (germline): KGHSH, LQKENI.

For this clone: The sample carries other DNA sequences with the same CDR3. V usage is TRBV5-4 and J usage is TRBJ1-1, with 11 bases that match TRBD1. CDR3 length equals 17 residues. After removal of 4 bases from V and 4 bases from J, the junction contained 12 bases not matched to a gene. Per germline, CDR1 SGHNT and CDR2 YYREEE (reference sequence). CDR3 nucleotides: TGTGCCAGCAGCAGGGGGACAGGGGGACCTCGAGGCACTGAAGCTTTCTTT. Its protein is CASSRGTGGPRGTEAFF. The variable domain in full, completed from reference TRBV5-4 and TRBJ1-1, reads ETGVTQSPTHLIKTRGQQVTLRCSSQSGHNTVSWYQQALGQGPQFIFQYYREEENGRGNFPPRFSGLQFPNYSSELNVNALELDDSALYLCASSRGTGGPRGTEAFFGQGTRLTVV.

The CDR3 DNA reads TGCGCCAGCAGCTCGGGACAGAACTATGGCTACACCTTC. Translating it yields CASSSGQNYGYTF. The rearrangement links TRBV5-1 to TRBJ1-2, with 7 bases lining up with TRBD1. The CDR3 totals 13 residues. Trimming took 3 bases from V and 2 from J; bases not matched to a gene: 1. Germline V gene lookup returns CDR1 SGHRS and CDR2 YFSETQ.

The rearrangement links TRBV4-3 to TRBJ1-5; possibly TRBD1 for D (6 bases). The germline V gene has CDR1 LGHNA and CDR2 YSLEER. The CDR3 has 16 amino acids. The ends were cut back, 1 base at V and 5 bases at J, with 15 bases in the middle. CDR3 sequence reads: CASSQGAGDSHQPQHF. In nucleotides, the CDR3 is TGCGCCAGCAGCCAAGGGGCAGGGGATAGTCATCAGCCCCAGCATTTT.

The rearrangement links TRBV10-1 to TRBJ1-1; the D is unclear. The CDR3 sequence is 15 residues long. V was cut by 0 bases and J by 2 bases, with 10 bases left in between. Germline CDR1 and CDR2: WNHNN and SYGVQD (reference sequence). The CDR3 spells CASSESLDFNTEAFF. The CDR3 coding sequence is TGCGCCAGCAGTGAGTCCCTCGACTTCAACACTGAAGCTTTCTTT.

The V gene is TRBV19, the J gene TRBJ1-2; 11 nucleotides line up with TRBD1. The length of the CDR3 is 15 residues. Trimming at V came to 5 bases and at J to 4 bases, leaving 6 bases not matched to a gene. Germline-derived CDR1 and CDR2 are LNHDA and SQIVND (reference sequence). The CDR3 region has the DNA TGTGCCAGTAGTCCGGGACAGGGGGGCCTCTATGGCTACACCTTC. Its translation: CASSPGQGGLYGYTF.

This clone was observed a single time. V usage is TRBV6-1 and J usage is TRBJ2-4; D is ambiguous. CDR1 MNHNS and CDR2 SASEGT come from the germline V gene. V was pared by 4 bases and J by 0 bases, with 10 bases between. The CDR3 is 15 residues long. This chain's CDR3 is CASSALLLAKNIQYF. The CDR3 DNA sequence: TGTGCCAGCAGTGCGTTATTATTAGCCAAAAACATTCAGTACTTC.

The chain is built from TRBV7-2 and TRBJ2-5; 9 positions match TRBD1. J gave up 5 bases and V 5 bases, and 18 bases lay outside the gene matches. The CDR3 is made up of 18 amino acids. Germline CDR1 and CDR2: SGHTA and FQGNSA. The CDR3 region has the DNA TGTGCCAGCAGCGAGGCTTCAGCCGGGACAGGGTTTCTGGAGACCCAGTACTTC. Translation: CASSEASAGTGFLETQYF.

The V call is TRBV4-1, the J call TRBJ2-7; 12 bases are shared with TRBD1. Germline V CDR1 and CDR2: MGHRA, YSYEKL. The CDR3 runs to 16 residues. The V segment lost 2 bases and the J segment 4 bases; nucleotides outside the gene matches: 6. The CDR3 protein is CASSQPGQGAFYEQYF. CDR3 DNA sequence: TGCGCCAGCAGCCAACCGGGACAGGGGGCGTTTTACGAGCAGTACTTC.

DNA of the CDR3: TGCGCCAGCAGCCAAGAGGTTTCAGGAGGACCTGGAAACACCATATATTTT. Its protein product is CASSQEVSGGPGNTIYF. The chain is built from TRBV4-3 and TRBJ1-3, with no clear D. The V gene's germline CDR1 is LGHNA and CDR2 YSLEER. V shed 0 bases and J shed 2 bases, with 14 bases lying between them. The CDR3 covers 17 residues.

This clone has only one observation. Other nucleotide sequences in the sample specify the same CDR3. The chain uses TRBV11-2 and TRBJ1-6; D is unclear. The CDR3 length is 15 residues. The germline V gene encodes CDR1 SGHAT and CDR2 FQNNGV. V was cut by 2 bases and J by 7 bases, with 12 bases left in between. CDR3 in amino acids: CASSLSDGGNSPLHF. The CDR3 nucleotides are TGTGCCAGCAGCTTATCAGATGGCGGAAATTCACCCCTCCACTTT.

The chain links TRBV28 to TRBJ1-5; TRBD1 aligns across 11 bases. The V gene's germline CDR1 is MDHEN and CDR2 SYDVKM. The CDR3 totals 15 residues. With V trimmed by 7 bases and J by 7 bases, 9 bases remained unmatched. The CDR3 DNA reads TGTGCCAGCACCCCAGGGACAGGGGGATTCCAGCCCCAGCATTTT. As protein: CASTPGTGGFQPQHF. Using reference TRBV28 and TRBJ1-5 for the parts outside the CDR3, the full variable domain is DVKVTQSSRYLVKRTGEKVFLECVQDMDHENMFWYRQDPGLGLRLIYFSYDVKMKEKGDIPEGYSVSREKKERFSLILESASTNQTSMYLCASTPGTGGFQPQHFGDGTRLSIL.

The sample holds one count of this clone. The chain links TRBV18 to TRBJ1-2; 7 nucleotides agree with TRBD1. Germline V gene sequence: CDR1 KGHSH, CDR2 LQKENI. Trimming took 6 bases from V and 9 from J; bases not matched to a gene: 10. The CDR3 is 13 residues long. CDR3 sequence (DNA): TGTGCCAGCTCCCAACGACAGGGCGGGAGCTACACCTTC. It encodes CASSQRQGGSYTF.